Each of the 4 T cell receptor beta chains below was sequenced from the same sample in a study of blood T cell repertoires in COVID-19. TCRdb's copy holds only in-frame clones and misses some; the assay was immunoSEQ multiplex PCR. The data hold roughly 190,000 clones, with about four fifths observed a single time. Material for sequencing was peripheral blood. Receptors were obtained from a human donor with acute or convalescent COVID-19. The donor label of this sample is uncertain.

The CDR3 spells CASSLNRDSSEQFF. The CDR3, as DNA: TGTGCCAGCAGTTTGAACCGGGACTCCAGTGAGCAGTTCTTC. The gene calls are TRBV6-6 and TRBJ2-1; maybe TRBD2 (6 bases). The CDR3 has 14 amino acids. Germline assignment: CDR1 MNHNY and CDR2 SVGAGI (reference sequence). Trimming removed 4 bases from V and 9 bases from J, with 16 bases in between.

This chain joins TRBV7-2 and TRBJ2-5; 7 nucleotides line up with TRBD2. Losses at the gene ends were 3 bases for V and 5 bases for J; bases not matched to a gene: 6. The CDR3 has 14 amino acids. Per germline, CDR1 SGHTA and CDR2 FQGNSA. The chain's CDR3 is CASSFNGGGETQYF. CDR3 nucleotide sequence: TGTGCCAGCAGCTTCAATGGGGGAGGGGAGACCCAGTACTTC.

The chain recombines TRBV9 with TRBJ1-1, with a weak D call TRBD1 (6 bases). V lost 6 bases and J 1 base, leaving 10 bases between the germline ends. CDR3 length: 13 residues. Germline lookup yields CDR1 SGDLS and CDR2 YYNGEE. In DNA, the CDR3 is TGTGCCAGCACCAACAGGGAGAACACTGAAGCTTTCTTT. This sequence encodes CASTNRENTEAFF.

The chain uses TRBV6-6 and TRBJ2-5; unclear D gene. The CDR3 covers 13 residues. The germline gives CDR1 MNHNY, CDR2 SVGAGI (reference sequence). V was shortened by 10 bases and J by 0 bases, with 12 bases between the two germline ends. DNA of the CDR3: TGTGCCACCTTCCAGCTAGACCAAGAGACCCAGTACTTC. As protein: CATFQLDQETQYF.